This TCR beta chain was identified in a study of cytomegalovirus exposure and HLA in healthy donors. Study background: A prior analysis found about 120 million unique TCR beta sequences from 150 million to 200 million T cells.

Unrecorded immune exposures were likely, despite nominal health at sampling. The PCR contained 60 Vbeta and 13 Jbeta primers. Sequencing was performed with immunoSEQ multiplex PCR; in TCRdb, only in-frame clones are kept and a portion is missing. Of roughly 99,000 clones in the sample, about three quarters were seen once. The CDR3 contains 16 residues. Trimming removed 0 bases at V and 7 bases at J, with 17 bases between. The germline V gene encodes CDR1 SGHTA and CDR2 FQGNSA. General study points: Immune exposure data for these donors was limited to CMV serostatus.

About this clone: Its antigen remains unknown.

The chain couples TRBV7-2 to TRBJ2-3; D might be TRBD2 (6 bases). Sequenced input: PBMCs. This TCR was recovered from a man aged 55 to 69 in good health and CMV-seropositive. CDR3 nucleotides: TGTGCCAGCAGCTTAGCACTAGCCTCCCATACGAATACGCAGTATTTT. Amino acid sequence: CASSLALASHTNTQYF.